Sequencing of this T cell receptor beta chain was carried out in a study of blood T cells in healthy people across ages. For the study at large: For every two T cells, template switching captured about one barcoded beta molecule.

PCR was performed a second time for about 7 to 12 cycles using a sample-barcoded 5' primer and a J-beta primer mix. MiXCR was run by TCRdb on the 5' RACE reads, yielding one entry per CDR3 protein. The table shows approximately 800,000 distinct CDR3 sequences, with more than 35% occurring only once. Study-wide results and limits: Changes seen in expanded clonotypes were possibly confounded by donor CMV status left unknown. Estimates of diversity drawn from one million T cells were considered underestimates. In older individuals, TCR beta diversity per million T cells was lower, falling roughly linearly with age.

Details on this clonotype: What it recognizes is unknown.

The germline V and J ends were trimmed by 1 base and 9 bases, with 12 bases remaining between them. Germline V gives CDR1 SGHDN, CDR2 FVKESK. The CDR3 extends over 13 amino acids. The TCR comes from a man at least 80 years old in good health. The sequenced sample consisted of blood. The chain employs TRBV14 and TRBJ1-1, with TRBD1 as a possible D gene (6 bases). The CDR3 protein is CASSQAARGKAFF. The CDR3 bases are TGTGCCAGCAGCCAAGCGGCCAGGGGTAAAGCTTTCTTT.